This entry is about one T cell receptor beta chain. These data come from a study of blood T cell repertoires in COVID-19. Original analysis: It was from reference gene primer amplification that nucleated cell counts were estimated. Repertoires were generated with immunoSEQ multiplex PCR, while TCRdb's copy carries only in-frame clones and drops some. The D gene and trimming were derived from the DNA, and the V and J assignments and clone size from that table. The sample yields more than 200,000 clones, 83% seen once. The V gene lost 5 bases and the J gene lost 4 bases, with 18 bases spanning the gap. Germline V gene lookup returns CDR1 SGHTS and CDR2 YDEGEE. This CDR3 contains 15 residues.

The receptor's source is a middle-aged man with active or convalescent COVID-19. The specimen sequenced was peripheral blood. The genes are TRBV5-8 and TRBJ1-2, with a tentative D call TRBD1 (6 bases). The CDR3 DNA reads as TGTGCCAGCAGACCGGGACAAGGGTTTATCTATGGCTACACCTTC. Protein: CASRPGQGFIYGYTF.